This section outlines one TCR beta chain sequence together with its context. Its antigen is unknown. The source of the sample is a study of cytomegalovirus exposure and HLA in healthy donors. Study in general: Earlier findings included about 120 million unique TCR beta sequences obtained from 150 million to 200 million T cells.

The study ran its PCR with 60 Vbeta and 13 Jbeta primers. The data were produced by immunoSEQ multiplex PCR, yet TCRdb's version contains in-frame clones alone and is incomplete. The sample has around 160,000 clones; 80% to 85% are singletons. Study results and limitations: As a later analysis showed, several of the most significant clusters appeared to be linked to common viral pathogens. The authors later found HLA-associated TCR beta chains more clonally expanded than equally common others.

The CDR3 spans 17 residues. The germline V gene has CDR1 SGDLS and CDR2 YYNGEE. V trimming: 1 base; J trimming: 4 bases; junction bases outside the gene matches: 11. The V gene is TRBV9, the J gene TRBJ1-3; 7 positions match TRBD1. Sequenced material: PBMCs. This receptor was identified in a man aged 45-65 years in good health and CMV-seropositive. CDR3 region: CASSVSTSTGVGNTIYF. The CDR3 DNA reads as TGTGCCAGCAGCGTATCGACATCTACAGGGGTGGGAAACACCATATATTTT.